The clone carrying this T cell receptor beta chain was found many times. Its antigen is undetermined. Time point reported: newly diagnosed GD, antithyroid drugs for less than 3 months. Scientists built the TCR library using RNA that was extracted from PBMCs. Library construction for TCR beta used iRepertoire HTBI primers and Arm-PCR of CDR3 regions. A single record per CDR3 protein comes from TCRdb applying MiXCR to the multiplex PCR reads. The data show 250,000 to 300,000 distinct CDR3 sequences, more than 15% seen once. The data derive from a study of regulatory T cells in long-lasting Graves disease. General study findings and limits: Persistent disease was characterized by preferential usage of TRBV28, TRBJ1-2 and TRBJ2-5.

The CDR3 spans 14 residues. Germline assignment: CDR1 SEHNR and CDR2 FQNEAQ (reference sequence). With V trimmed by 6 bases and J by 7 bases, 11 bases remained unmatched. This same sample was also taken into another study, of T cells in Graves' hyperthyroidism and ophthalmopathy.

V gene TRBV7-9 combines with J gene TRBJ1-2; 7 bases match TRBD1. The material sequenced was peripheral blood mononuclear cells (PBMCs), taken at new diagnosis, from a patient treated with antithyroid drugs. The sequence was obtained from a woman in her 30s with Graves disease. CDR3 sequence: CASSLGTAFGGYTF. CDR3 in DNA: TGTGCCAGCAGTCTCGGGACAGCCTTTGGTGGCTACACCTTC. Complete variable domain (other parts from reference TRBV7-9 and TRBJ1-2): DTGVSQNPRHKITKRGQNVTFRCDPISEHNRLYWYRQTLGQGPEFLTYFQNEAQLEKSRLLSDRFSAERPKGSFSTLEIQRTEQGDSAMYLCASSLGTAFGGYTFGSGTRLTVV.